These 14 T cell receptor beta chains share one sample of origin, sequenced in a study of vaccination effects on CD4 cells after COVID-19 (dated by TCRdb to between 2021 and 2023). The library came from the immunoSEQ multiplex PCR assay. The clones in this table, taken by TCRdb from immuneACCESS, are in-frame only. Not every clone is retained; where verified, under half of the shortfall comes from an unresolved V gene, and the cause of the rest is unknown. The sample includes about 60,000 clones, with around four fifths observed a single time. The biggest ten clones account for 2% of the sample. In the ViraFEST assay, PBMC were stimulated with viral peptide pools, and antigen-specific CD4+ T cell clonotypes were then identified by expansion using TCR sequencing. After around 11 days of culture, CD4+ T cells were isolated with the EasySep CD4+ T cell isolation kit. Each participant received two doses of an mRNA SARS-CoV-2 vaccine, either BNT162b2 or mRNA-1273.

What these receptors recognize is not known. The source was CD4+ T cells from PBMCs cultured with HCoV-OC43 spike peptides, collected after COVID-19 vaccination. Interpreted using the paper, the cell subset or site label stands for: HCoV-OC43 spike overlapping peptide pool stimulation. The receptors were sampled from a human donor who received a COVID-19 vaccine.

V and J are TRBV15 and TRBJ2-4; D ambiguous. This CDR3 comprises 14 residues. The V and J ends lost 1 base and 1 base respectively, with 5 bases between them. From germline, CDR1 is LNHNV and CDR2 YYDKDF (reference sequence). CDR3 loop: CATSRAGAKNIQYF. In DNA, the CDR3 is TGTGCCACCAGCAGAGCTGGGGCCAAAAACATTCAGTACTTC.

The rearrangement links TRBV5-6 to TRBJ1-4; 9 positions agree with TRBD1. V shed 5 bases, J shed 8 bases, and the junction held 16 bases outside the gene matches. This CDR3 comprises 17 residues. The germline V gene encodes CDR1 SGHDT and CDR2 YYEEEE. CDR3 bases: TGTGCCAGCAGATTAGGCCGGACCCGGGACAGGGTCGAAAAACTGTTTTTT. The encoded protein is CASRLGRTRDRVEKLFF.

This clone has only one observation. The gene calls are TRBV6-2 or TRBV6-3 and TRBJ2-2; D gene uncertain. Trimming left V 1 base short and J 5 bases short, with 2 bases between. Germline lookup yields CDR1 MNHEY and CDR2 SVGEGT. This CDR3 has 12 residues. The CDR3 loop reads CASSYLTGELFF. In nucleotides, the CDR3 is TGTGCCAGCAGTTACTTAACCGGGGAGCTGTTTTTT.

The rearrangement links TRBV28 to TRBJ2-3, with TRBD2 identical over 11 bases. This CDR3 is built from 17 residues. Germline lookup yields CDR1 MDHEN and CDR2 SYDVKM. The V gene end was trimmed by 5 bases and the J gene end by 8 bases; junction bases not matched to a gene: 15. CDR3 residues: CASSPNSGGADWVTQYF. The CDR3 DNA is TGTGCCAGCAGTCCTAATAGCGGGGGGGCCGATTGGGTTACGCAGTATTTT.

The chain recombines TRBV5-8 with TRBJ1-5; 7 positions match TRBD1. CDR1 is SGHTS, CDR2 YDEGEE, per germline. The CDR3 contains 13 residues. V shed 4 bases, J shed 6 bases, and the junction held 4 bases outside the gene matches. The CDR3 nucleotides read TGTGCCAGCAGCACAGGGGACGGTCAGCCCCAGCATTTT. Encoded protein: CASSTGDGQPQHF.

The table lists this clone with a few counts. This chain uses TRBV11-3 with TRBJ2-1; possibly TRBD1 or TRBD2 for D (5 bases each). The CDR3 length is 15 residues. Germline assignment: CDR1 SGHNT and CDR2 YENEEA. Trimming stripped 6 bases from V and 4 bases from J, with 16 bases between. The CDR3 sequence: CASSPRAGSYNEQFF. CDR3 bases: TGTGCCAGCAGTCCCCGAGCAGGGAGTTACAATGAGCAGTTCTTC.

The genes are TRBV18 and TRBJ2-4; perhaps TRBD2 as D (5 bases). The CDR3 is 16 amino acids. The V gene's germline CDR1 is KGHSH and CDR2 LQKENI. Trimming shortened V by 4 bases and J by 0 bases, and 13 bases separated the two germline ends. CDR3 protein: CASSHGNDLAKNIQYF. The CDR3 region has the DNA TGTGCCAGCTCACACGGGAACGACTTAGCCAAAAACATTCAGTACTTC.

The chain recombines TRBV20-1 with TRBJ2-3; TRBD1 or TRBD2 may be the D gene (5 bases each). The V gene lost 3 bases and the J gene lost 0 bases, with 13 bases spanning the gap. The germline gives CDR1 DFQATT, CDR2 SNEGSKA (reference sequence). This CDR3 is built from 15 residues. The CDR3 DNA reads TGCAGTGCTAGTGAAGGGACCCCTAGCACAGATACGCAGTATTTT. It translates to CSASEGTPSTDTQYF.

The genes are TRBV9 and TRBJ1-2; 10 bases are a match to TRBD1. V was clipped by 1 base and J by 4 bases; unmatched bases: 10. This CDR3 comprises 17 residues. The V gene's germline CDR1 is SGDLS and CDR2 YYNGEE. The CDR3 is CASSVFGTGAAGYGYTF. The CDR3 DNA reads as TGTGCCAGCAGCGTATTTGGGACAGGGGCCGCGGGCTATGGCTACACCTTC.

V gene TRBV20-1 combines with J gene TRBJ2-1; D ambiguous. CDR3 size: 11 residues. V was pared by 6 bases and J by 9 bases, with 12 bases between. CDR1 is DFQATT and CDR2 is SNEGSKA in the germline V gene (reference sequence). CDR3 bases: TGCAGTGCCCCAGGTGTTCTTGAGCAGTTCTTC. Its translation is CSAPGVLEQFF.

V usage is TRBV7-3 and J usage is TRBJ2-5; possible D gene TRBD1, 6 bases. The CDR3 is made up of 15 amino acids. The V gene lost 9 bases and the J gene lost 4 bases, with 21 bases spanning the gap. The germline CDR1 and CDR2 sequences are SGHTA and FQGTGA. The CDR3, as DNA: TGTGCCAGTCAGGTTGGGGGCGTTAGAGGAGAGACCCAGTACTTC. This encodes CASQVGGVRGETQYF. The full variable domain, completed using reference TRBV7-3 and TRBJ2-5, is GAGVSQTPSNKVTEKGKYVELRCDPISGHTALYWYRQSLGQGPEFLIYFQGTGAADDSGLPNDRFFAVRPEGSVSTLKIQRTERGDSAVYLCASQVGGVRGETQYFGPGTRLLVL.

This sequence joins TRBV12-5 and TRBJ2-2; 12 positions agree with TRBD1. CDR3 length equals 16 residues. CDR1 is LGHNT, CDR2 FRNRAP, per germline. V gave up 10 bases and J gave up 7 bases; unmatched junction bases: 13. The CDR3 DNA sequence: TGTGCTACCGGAGGGGGGGGACAGGGGGCAATCGGGGAGCTGTTTTTT. Its translation is CATGGGGQGAIGELFF.

The chain is built from TRBV6-1 and TRBJ2-7; 8 positions agree with TRBD2. The germline gives CDR1 MNHNS, CDR2 SASEGT. Trimming cost V 0 bases and J 9 bases; bases outside gene matches: 4. This CDR3 has 13 amino acids. CDR3 loop: CASSEAPSGGQYV. The DNA of the CDR3 is TGTGCCAGCAGTGAAGCGCCCAGCGGGGGGCAGTACGTC.

This clone was counted a single time. V gene TRBV15 combines with J gene TRBJ2-6, with D possibly matching TRBD1 (6 bases). Germline V gene sequence: CDR1 LNHNV, CDR2 YYDKDF (reference sequence). CDR3 length: 17 residues. Trimming removed 1 base at V and 3 bases at J, with 13 bases between. The CDR3 DNA follows: TGTGCCACCAGCAGAGCTTTTCAGGGGCGTGGGGCCAACGTCCTGACTTTC. Amino acids: CATSRAFQGRGANVLTF.